The 18 T cell receptor beta chains below were found in one sample sequenced in a study of beta chain features in type 1 diabetes. Study-wide results and limits: In every one of the four CD4+ subsets, TCRB CDR3s were moderately but significantly shorter in Type 1 diabetes patients.

As every portion of the isolated RNA was reverse transcribed, the sequencing read expressed TCRB transcripts. Produced via immunoSEQ multiplex PCR; TCRdb's table is partial and in-frame only. The table shows roughly 330,000 clones, with roughly 12% occurring only once. For these receptors, no antigen is known. Source material: naive CD4+ T cells from blood. All receptors derive from a woman aged 18 to 35 with type 1 diabetes.

This clone was seen a few times. The chain recombines TRBV11-2 with TRBJ2-7; 9 bases align to TRBD2. The V gene end was trimmed by 7 bases and the J gene end by 3 bases; junction bases not matched to a gene: 4. Germline loops: CDR1 SGHAT, CDR2 FQNNGV. CDR3 length equals 13 residues. CDR3 protein: CASTPAGGYEQYF. Here the CDR3 DNA reads TGTGCCAGCACCCCAGCGGGAGGCTACGAGCAGTACTTC.

The rearrangement joins TRBV6-6 to TRBJ1-1; possible D gene TRBD1, 5 bases. The CDR3 loop spans 15 amino acids. In germline, CDR1 is MNHNY, CDR2 SVGAGI (reference sequence). V was clipped by 5 bases and J by 6 bases, with 19 bases between them. CDR3 bases: TGTGCCAGCAGTCCGCTGGGACGGGGACTGGCTGAAGCTTTCTTT. Protein: CASSPLGRGLAEAFF.

The chain uses TRBV18 and TRBJ2-7; 10 bases are shared with TRBD2. Looked up from germline, CDR1 is KGHSH and CDR2 is LQKENI. V was pared by 4 bases and J by 3 bases, with 3 bases of the junction left unmatched. The CDR3 has 14 residues. In DNA form, the CDR3 reads TGTGCCAGCTCACGAGGACTAGCGGACTACGAGCAGTACTTC. Protein sequence: CASSRGLADYEQYF.

This chain joins TRBV13 and TRBJ2-7; TRBD1 aligns across 9 bases. The germline CDR1 and CDR2 sequences are PRHDT and FYEKMQ (reference sequence). The CDR3 extends over 14 amino acids. V lost 7 bases and J lost 5; bases outside the gene matches: 9. CDR3 residues: CASTFTRTGDEQYF. The CDR3 bases are TGTGCCAGCACCTTTACCCGGACAGGGGACGAGCAGTACTTC.

The gene calls are TRBV30 and TRBJ1-2; D may be TRBD1 (6 bases). This CDR3 region has 12 residues. In germline, CDR1 is GTSNPN, CDR2 SVGIG (reference sequence). V gave up 7 bases and J gave up 5 bases, with 14 bases separating them. DNA for the CDR3: TGTGCCTTCACAGGGCCGATGTATGGCTACACCTTC. Amino acid sequence: CAFTGPMYGYTF.

The rearrangement uses TRBV5-6 and TRBJ1-2; the D is unclear. This CDR3 comprises 14 residues. V was trimmed by 1 base and J by 0 bases, leaving 7 bases between them. Germline assignment: CDR1 SGHDT and CDR2 YYEEEE. Written as DNA, the CDR3 is TGTGCCAGCAGCTTGTTGCTAGCTAACTATGGCTACACCTTC. Residues: CASSLLLANYGYTF. Full variable domain (missing parts from reference TRBV5-6 and TRBJ1-2): DAGVTQSPTHLIKTRGQQVTLRCSPKSGHDTVSWYQQALGQGPQFIFQYYEEEERQRGNFPDRFSGHQFPNYSSELNVNALLLGDSALYLCASSLLLANYGYTFGSGTRLTVV.

Only a few counts were recorded for this clone. The chain combines TRBV2 with TRBJ2-3; a possible D gene is TRBD2 (6 bases). From germline, CDR1 is SNHLY and CDR2 FYNNEI. CDR3 length: 17 amino acids. V shed 3 bases and J shed 0 bases, with 16 bases lying between them. CDR3 DNA: TGTGCCAGCAGTGATAGGTACGGCGGGATAAGCACAGATACGCAGTATTTT. Its translation is CASSDRYGGISTDTQYF.

This clone was seen more than once but under ten times. The CDR3 DNA is TGCAGCGTTGATCGTACTGAAGCTTTCTTT. Its translation: CSVDRTEAFF. The chain recombines TRBV29-1 with TRBJ1-1, with D unclear. CDR3 length: 10 residues. V was shortened by 3 bases and J by 5 bases, with 4 bases between the two germline ends. Per germline, CDR1 SQVTM and CDR2 ANQGSEA.

Comment on this clone: This CDR3 is also generated by other DNA sequences in the sample. This sequence joins TRBV7-2 and TRBJ2-2; 9 nucleotides match TRBD2. Germline V gene sequence: CDR1 SGHTA, CDR2 FQGNSA. V dropped 3 bases and J dropped 2; count of bases not matched to a gene: 4. The CDR3 sequence is 16 residues long. The CDR3 region is CASSLTAGGNTGELFF. For the CDR3, the DNA is TGTGCCAGCAGCTTGACAGCGGGAGGAAACACCGGGGAGCTGTTTTTT.

This clone has a handful of counts. This specimen includes other DNA sequences encoding the same CDR3. The rearrangement joins TRBV20-1 to TRBJ2-1; D call uncertain. Trimming pared 0 bases from V and 8 bases from J, leaving 5 bases between. The CDR3 sequence is 11 residues long. Germline V gives CDR1 DFQATT, CDR2 SNEGSKA (reference sequence). The CDR3 spells CSARDRDEQFF. The DNA for the CDR3 is TGCAGTGCTAGAGATCGCGATGAGCAGTTCTTC.

A few counts support this clone. The V gene is TRBV19, the J gene TRBJ1-1; D gene ambiguous. The CDR3 runs to 13 residues. Deletions cut 2 bases from V and 3 bases from J, with 7 bases between. Per germline, CDR1 LNHDA and CDR2 SQIVND (reference sequence). The CDR3 coding sequence is TGTGCCAGTAGTATATCTCGGTACACTGAAGCTTTCTTT. Its protein product is CASSISRYTEAFF.

This clone has only a few counts. The gene calls are TRBV30 and TRBJ2-1; D not resolved. CDR1 is GTSNPN and CDR2 is SVGIG in the germline V gene (reference sequence). V was clipped by 0 bases and J by 8 bases, with 8 bases between them. The CDR3 is 12 residues long. Written as DNA, the CDR3 is TGTGCCTGGAGTGTATCCGGTCATGAGCAGTTCTTC. Translation: CAWSVSGHEQFF. The full variable domain, its missing parts supplied by reference TRBV30 and TRBJ2-1, is SQTIHQWPATLVQPVGSPLSLECTVEGTSNPNLYWYRQAAGRGLQLLFYSVGIGQISSEVPQNLSASRPQDRQFILSSKKLLLSDSGFYLCAWSVSGHEQFFGPGTRLTVL.

This clone was seen only a few times. The chain uses TRBV7-2 and TRBJ1-1, with TRBD1 matching over 8 bases. V shed 5 bases and J 11 bases; nucleotides not matched to a gene: 7. Germline CDR1 reads SGHTA; CDR2 reads FQGNSA. The CDR3 is 12 amino acids. The CDR3 nucleotides are TGTGCCAGCAGCCCCCGACAGGGGTTGGCTTTCTTT. Its protein product is CASSPRQGLAFF.

The CDR3 region has the DNA TGTGCCTGGAGTGTACGAGCCGGTAGCTCTGGAAACACCATATATTTT. Protein product: CAWSVRAGSSGNTIYF. The chain employs TRBV30 and TRBJ1-3; D gene ambiguous. Trimming stripped 0 bases from V and 0 bases from J, with 12 bases between. Looked up from germline, CDR1 is GTSNPN and CDR2 is SVGIG (reference sequence). The CDR3 runs to 16 residues. Together with reference TRBV30 and TRBJ1-3, the CDR3 gives the full variable domain: SQTIHQWPATLVQPVGSPLSLECTVEGTSNPNLYWYRQAAGRGLQLLFYSVGIGQISSEVPQNLSASRPQDRQFILSSKKLLLSDSGFYLCAWSVRAGSSGNTIYFGEGSWLTVV.

In its sample, this clone was seen a few times. The rearrangement links TRBV6-6 to TRBJ1-4; maybe TRBD1 (5 bases). V lost 1 base and J lost 7, with 10 bases in between. This CDR3 has 14 residues. Germline lookup yields CDR1 MNHNY and CDR2 SVGAGI (reference sequence). As DNA, the CDR3 is TGTGCCAGCAGTTACTTGGGCAGGGCTGAAAAACTGTTTTTT. Its translation: CASSYLGRAEKLFF.

This clone has just a few counts. The J gene is TRBJ2-7, the V gene TRBV5-1; TRBD2 matches 15 bases. The CDR3 has 17 amino acids. The V and J ends lost 2 bases and 5 bases, in that order; junction bases with no gene match: 8. Germline V gene sequence: CDR1 SGHRS, CDR2 YFSETQ. The CDR3 sequence: CASSLPGLAGGSHEQYF. The DNA of the CDR3 is TGCGCCAGCAGCTTACCTGGACTAGCGGGAGGGTCCCACGAGCAGTACTTC.

This clone was counted only a few times. This rearrangement joins TRBV19 to TRBJ2-1, with 11 bases fitting TRBD2. V lost 4 bases and J lost 2; bases outside the gene matches: 4. This CDR3 has 16 amino acids. Germline assignment: CDR1 LNHDA and CDR2 SQIVND (reference sequence). The DNA for the CDR3 is TGTGCCAGTAGTAGAAGGACTAGCGGGCCCTACAATGAGCAGTTCTTC. Its protein product is CASSRRTSGPYNEQFF.

This clone was seen a few times. The V and J genes are TRBV7-2 and TRBJ2-1; possible D gene TRBD2, 5 bases. From germline, CDR1 is SGHTA and CDR2 FQGNSA. Trimming removed 3 bases at V and 9 bases at J, with 12 bases between. This CDR3 is built from 13 residues. The CDR3, as DNA: TGTGCCAGCAGCTTGGAACGACTAACTGAGCAGTTCTTC. Its protein is CASSLERLTEQFF.